Each of the 22 T cell receptor beta chains below was sequenced from the same sample in a study of blood T cells in healthy people across ages. Next came a second PCR, run for about 6 to 11 cycles, which used a sample-barcoded 5' primer along with a J-beta primer mix. TCRdb recomputed calls from the 5' RACE reads with MiXCR, one row per CDR3 protein. The table shows about 1,600,000 distinct CDR3 sequences, with roughly 45% occurring only once. Sequences were obtained from blood. The receptor set was obtained from a woman aged 18-30 years in good health.

The chain links TRBV4-2 to TRBJ2-5, with TRBD1 identical over 10 bases. The junction had 8 bases not matched to a gene; V was cut back by 5 bases and J by 5 bases. Germline V gives CDR1 LGHNA, CDR2 YNFKEQ. The CDR3 consists of 15 residues. CDR3 nucleotides: TGTGCCAGCAGCTCGCCGGGACAGGGGATTGAGACCCAGTACTTC. This sequence encodes CASSSPGQGIETQYF.

The sample holds many counts of this clonotype. The chain couples TRBV12-3 or TRBV12-4 to TRBJ1-5; D gene unclear. The V and J ends lost 1 base and 4 bases respectively, with 11 bases between them. The CDR3 loop spans 15 amino acids. The CDR3 coding sequence is TGTGCCAGCAGTTTAGAGACGGACCGGAATCAGCCCCAGCATTTT. Translating it yields CASSLETDRNQPQHF.

The chain couples TRBV27 to TRBJ1-2; maybe TRBD1 (6 bases). Trimming pared 6 bases from V and 1 base from J, leaving 12 bases between. CDR3 length equals 14 residues. Germline CDR1 reads MNHEY; CDR2 reads SMNVEV (reference sequence). The CDR3 DNA follows: TGTGCCAGCAGCCCCTCGGGACATAACTATGGCTACACCTTC. This encodes CASSPSGHNYGYTF.

In DNA form, the CDR3 reads TGCGCCAGCAGCCCCACGACTGACCAAGAGACCCAGTACTTC. Amino acids: CASSPTTDQETQYF. The chain has TRBV5-1 and TRBJ2-5; D remains unclear. The CDR3 length is 14 residues. Germline-derived CDR1 and CDR2 are SGHRS and YFSETQ. Trimming removed 4 bases from V and 0 bases from J, with 10 bases in between.

This clonotype was counted between two and nine times. The rearrangement uses TRBV7-2 and TRBJ2-3; weak D call: TRBD1 (6 bases). CDR1 and CDR2 (germline): SGHTA, FQGNSA. The germline V and J ends were trimmed by 5 bases and 2 bases, with 14 bases remaining between them. CDR3 length: 15 residues. CDR3 in amino acids: CASSRQGPITDTQYF. The DNA of the CDR3 is TGTGCCAGCAGCCGCCAGGGGCCGATCACAGATACGCAGTATTTT.

This clonotype appeared a single time. The rearrangement uses TRBV6-2 or TRBV6-3 and TRBJ2-1; D may be TRBD2 (5 bases). V dropped 6 bases and J dropped 3 bases, with 15 bases sitting between them. The CDR3 is made up of 15 amino acids. Per germline, CDR1 MNHEY and CDR2 SVGEGT. CDR3 sequence reads: CASSLLGSGYNEQFF. DNA of the CDR3: TGTGCCAGCAGCCTACTAGGATCAGGCTACAATGAGCAGTTCTTC.

This clonotype appeared a single time. The chain joins TRBV5-1 to TRBJ2-4; TRBD1 agrees at 8 bases. The CDR3 extends over 19 amino acids. The junction had 11 bases not matched to a gene; V was cut back by 0 bases and J by 0 bases. The germline gives CDR1 SGHRS, CDR2 YFSETQ. The CDR3 coding sequence is TGCGCCAGCAGCTTGGGCTCCGGGACAGGAGGGTTAGCCAAAAACATTCAGTACTTC. Translated, it gives CASSLGSGTGGLAKNIQYF. The variable domain in full, with the rest retrieved from reference TRBV5-1 and TRBJ2-4, is KAGVTQTPRYLIKTRGQQVTLSCSPISGHRSVSWYQQTPGQGLQFLFEYFSETQRNKGNFPGRFSGRQFSNSRSEMNVSTLELGDSALYLCASSLGSGTGGLAKNIQYFGAGTRLSVL.

The genes are TRBV4-1 and TRBJ2-1; 8 positions agree with TRBD1. J gave up 0 bases and V 1 base, and 2 bases lay outside the gene matches. Germline assignment: CDR1 MGHRA and CDR2 YSYEKL. The CDR3 length is 16 residues. This CDR3 reads CASSQGQGSSYNEQFF. In DNA form, the CDR3 reads TGCGCCAGCAGCCAAGGACAGGGGAGCTCCTACAATGAGCAGTTCTTC.

This clonotype was counted only a few times. V and J are TRBV29-1 and TRBJ1-2; tentatively, D is TRBD1 (5 bases). The CDR3 covers 11 residues. V lost 7 bases and J lost 3, with 9 bases in between. The germline CDR1 and CDR2 sequences are SQVTM and ANQGSEA. CDR3 bases: TGCAGCGGCGGGACCGACTATGGCTACACCTTC. Protein sequence: CSGGTDYGYTF.

The J gene is TRBJ2-7, the V gene TRBV4-1; D is perhaps TRBD1 (7 bases). The germline V and J ends were trimmed by 3 bases and 0 bases, with 12 bases remaining between them. Germline V CDR1 and CDR2: MGHRA, YSYEKL. The CDR3 consists of 15 residues. CDR3 in DNA: TGCGCCAGCAGCCAGTCTCAGGGGGGCTCCTACGAGCAGTACTTC. Its protein product is CASSQSQGGSYEQYF.

This clonotype has more than one count but fewer than ten. The V call is TRBV20-1, the J call TRBJ2-3; D gene unclear. Germline CDR1 reads DFQATT; CDR2 reads SNEGSKA (reference sequence). Trimming stripped 4 bases from V and 4 bases from J, with 9 bases between. This CDR3 spans 12 amino acids. CDR3 in DNA: TGCAGTGCTACGTCGGACGCAGATACGCAGTATTTT. Its translation: CSATSDADTQYF.

This clonotype has more than one count but fewer than ten. The chain combines TRBV7-6 with TRBJ2-5; D is tentatively TRBD1 or TRBD2 (6 bases each). The J call may be in error: the DNA end matches TRBJ2-7 better. The germline gives CDR1 SGHVS, CDR2 FNYEAQ. This CDR3 is 14 amino acids long. As DNA, the CDR3 is TGTGCCAGCAGCTTAGCGGAGGGGGCCTACGAGCAGTACTTC. This gives the protein CASSLAEGAYEQYF.

This clonotype was detected ten times or more. The gene calls are TRBV29-1 and TRBJ2-1; TRBD2 matches 10 bases. The CDR3 runs to 14 residues. Germline-derived CDR1 and CDR2 are SQVTM and ANQGSEA. V lost 6 bases and J lost 4; bases outside the gene matches: 6. The CDR3 DNA reads as TGCAGCGTCTCCCCGACTAGCGGGTACAATGAGCAGTTCTTC. This translates into CSVSPTSGYNEQFF.

This clonotype was recorded a few times. The chain links TRBV6-2 or TRBV6-3 to TRBJ2-1; 10 nucleotides align to TRBD2. The J segment lost 2 bases and the V segment lost 2 bases, leaving 6 bases of the junction unmatched. The CDR3 has 17 residues. Germline CDR1 reads MNHEY; CDR2 reads SVGEGT. The CDR3 DNA reads as TGTGCCAGCAGTTACCGACGGACTAGCGGCACCTACAATGAGCAGTTCTTC. As protein: CASSYRRTSGTYNEQFF.

This clonotype was seen at least ten times. The chain uses TRBV13 and TRBJ2-3; a weak D match, TRBD1 (6 bases). The CDR3 runs to 14 residues. Trimming cost V 3 bases and J 0 bases, with 7 bases left between them. Germline CDR1 PRHDT, CDR2 FYEKMQ (reference sequence). This CDR3 is CASSFGQSTDTQYF. The CDR3 nucleotides read TGTGCCAGCAGCTTCGGACAGAGCACAGATACGCAGTATTTT.

The V call is TRBV4-1, the J call TRBJ2-7; D ambiguous. This CDR3 contains 17 residues. The V end lost 2 bases, the J end lost 7 bases, and 24 bases lay between the germline ends. CDR1 is MGHRA, CDR2 YSYEKL, per germline. The CDR3 spells CASSQLFITRPRDEQYF. In nucleotides, the CDR3 is TGCGCCAGCAGCCAACTATTTATAACCCGACCTCGCGATGAGCAGTACTTC.

This clonotype has just a few counts. The rearrangement joins TRBV20-1 to TRBJ2-7, with unresolved D. With 2 bases removed from V and 3 bases from J, the gap between germline ends came to 14 bases. Per germline, CDR1 DFQATT and CDR2 SNEGSKA (reference sequence). CDR3 size: 14 residues. The CDR3 spells CSARWTGRNYEQYF. CDR3 DNA: TGCAGTGCTAGATGGACCGGACGAAACTACGAGCAGTACTTC.

Only a few counts were recorded for this clonotype. The chain is built from TRBV10-3 and TRBJ1-1; unclear D gene. Trimming left V 7 bases short and J 3 bases short, with 6 bases between. Germline V gives CDR1 ENHRY, CDR2 SYGVKD. CDR3 size: 11 residues. The CDR3 loop reads CAIKTDTEAFF. CDR3 DNA sequence: TGTGCCATCAAAACAGACACTGAAGCTTTCTTT.

The chain links TRBV27 to TRBJ2-7; 7 bases agree with TRBD1. The closer fit of TRBJ2-4 to the DNA end suggests the J call may be wrong. This CDR3 comprises 14 residues. Germline CDR1 is MNHEY and CDR2 is SMNVEV (reference sequence). The CDR3 nucleotides read TGTGCCAGCAGTTTTGGGACAGATGGGGACATTCAGTACTTC. This gives the protein CASSFGTDGDIQYF.

This clonotype occurred a few times. V is TRBV20-1 and J is TRBJ2-5; 14 bases agree with TRBD2. CDR1 DFQATT and CDR2 SNEGSKA come from the germline V gene (reference sequence). There are 14 residues in the CDR3. The V and J ends lost 5 bases and 5 bases, in that order; junction bases with no gene match: 4. The CDR3: CSAPGLAGGETQYF. In nucleotides, the CDR3 is TGCAGTGCTCCAGGACTAGCGGGAGGTGAGACCCAGTACTTC.

This chain uses TRBV6-5 with TRBJ2-6; 9 nucleotides line up with TRBD2. V was clipped by 8 bases and J by 2 bases; unmatched bases: 7. The CDR3 runs to 16 residues. Germline values: CDR1 MNHEY, CDR2 SVGAGI. CDR3 nucleotide sequence: TGTGCCAGCCAAAGGGGACTAGCTACTGGGGCCAACGTCCTGACTTTC. Amino acids: CASQRGLATGANVLTF.

CDR3: CASGNRGNYYGYTF. CDR3 sequence (DNA): TGTGCCAGCGGTAACAGGGGAAACTACTATGGCTACACCTTC. V is TRBV5-6 and J is TRBJ1-2; 7 bases line up with TRBD1. Looked up from germline, CDR1 is SGHDT and CDR2 is YYEEEE. The J segment lost 3 bases and the V segment lost 7 bases, leaving 9 bases of the junction unmatched. The CDR3 runs 14 residues. Full variable domain (missing parts from reference TRBV5-6 and TRBJ1-2): DAGVTQSPTHLIKTRGQQVTLRCSPKSGHDTVSWYQQALGQGPQFIFQYYEEEERQRGNFPDRFSGHQFPNYSSELNVNALLLGDSALYLCASGNRGNYYGYTFGSGTRLTVV.